Below, 10 T cell receptor beta chains from the same sample are listed, as sequenced in a study of shared clonotypes between healthy human individuals (dated by TCRdb to the early 2020s). The library was built by means of the immunoSEQ multiplex PCR assay. The source is immuneACCESS, and TCRdb retained only in-frame sequences with V and J called. Part of the clones is not carried over; for the studies checked, unresolved V genes explain less than half of this, and the remainder is unexplained. The sample profile shows more than 850,000 clones; roughly 74% of them were found once. The ten biggest clones cover about 0.52% of the sample. The sample comprised memory CD4+ T cells from PBMCs. Explained via the paper, the cell subset or site label denotes: CD45RA-negative fraction. These TCRs come from a man younger than 35 in good health. Some clones in this sample may be carry-over from other donors' samples.

This clone was picked up a small number of times. The V gene is TRBV10-2, the J gene TRBJ2-7; 7 bases are shared with TRBD2. The germline V gene has CDR1 WSHSY and CDR2 SAAADI. The CDR3 runs 16 residues. J gave up 1 base and V 7 bases, and 13 bases lay outside the gene matches. The CDR3: CASNTGTIRSSYEQYF. The CDR3 DNA follows: TGCGCCAGCAATACCGGGACTATTAGAAGTTCCTACGAGCAGTACTTC.

The V and J genes are TRBV7-2 and TRBJ1-1; D remains unclear. The germline V gene has CDR1 SGHTA and CDR2 FQGNSA. Trimming removed 1 base from V and 3 bases from J, with 9 bases in between. The CDR3 loop spans 14 amino acids. The CDR3 sequence: CASSLVRRDTEAFF. CDR3 in DNA: TGTGCCAGCAGCTTAGTTAGGAGGGACACTGAAGCTTTCTTT.

A few counts support this clone. The chain carries TRBV28 and TRBJ1-5; D is unresolved. CDR3 length equals 11 residues. The ends were cut back, 5 bases at V and 6 bases at J, with 5 bases in the middle. CDR1 MDHEN and CDR2 SYDVKM come from the germline V gene. The CDR3 reads CASSDLQPQHF. CDR3 bases: TGTGCCAGCAGTGATCTTCAGCCCCAGCATTTT.

This clone has only one observation. The V and J genes are TRBV19 and TRBJ1-3; no reliable D call. Germline CDR1 is LNHDA and CDR2 is SQIVND (reference sequence). V dropped 7 bases and J dropped 0 bases, with 10 bases sitting between them. The CDR3 covers 14 residues. The CDR3 loop is CASNYGLSGNTIYF. The CDR3 nucleotides are TGTGCCAGTAATTACGGACTCTCTGGAAACACCATATATTTT.

This sequence joins TRBV28 and TRBJ2-1; 14 nucleotides align to TRBD2. The V segment lost 1 base and the J segment 9 bases; nucleotides outside the gene matches: 5. Looked up from germline, CDR1 is MDHEN and CDR2 is SYDVKM. CDR3 length: 16 amino acids. CDR3 in DNA: TGTGCCAGCAGTTTATTGGGGACTAGCGGGAGAAGTGAGCAGTTCTTC. Translated, it gives CASSLLGTSGRSEQFF.

CDR3 in DNA: TGTGCCAGCAGTGTGGCCGGGACAGGGTACCAAGAGACCCAGTACTTC. Encoded protein: CASSVAGTGYQETQYF. The V call is TRBV25-1, the J call TRBJ2-5; TRBD1 agrees at 9 bases. The CDR3 runs 16 residues. Germline CDR1 reads MGHDK; CDR2 reads SYGVNS. Unmatched junction bases numbered 6, after V lost 4 bases and J lost 0 bases.

This clone was seen a single time. The chain uses TRBV5-8 and TRBJ2-1; 14 bases match TRBD2. Germline lookup yields CDR1 SGHTS and CDR2 YDEGEE. The trim removed 4 bases at V and 9 bases at J, leaving 3 bases unmatched. The CDR3 has 14 amino acids. For the CDR3, the DNA is TGTGCCAGCAGCAGGGGACTAGCGGGAGTTGAGCAGTTCTTC. Translating it yields CASSRGLAGVEQFF.

This clone was detected only a few times. CDR3 in DNA: TGTGCCAGCAATGGACCGCTGAACACTGAAGCTTTCTTT. Amino acid sequence: CASNGPLNTEAFF. This chain connects TRBV6-5 to TRBJ1-1; D remains unclear. Germline loops: CDR1 MNHEY, CDR2 SVGAGI. Deletions cut 7 bases from V and 0 bases from J, with 9 bases between. The CDR3 consists of 13 residues.

The V call is TRBV7-3, the J call TRBJ2-2; D is perhaps TRBD2 (5 bases). From germline, CDR1 is SGHTA and CDR2 FQGTGA. V lost 0 bases to trimming and J lost 5 bases, with 10 bases between them. The CDR3 loop spans 15 amino acids. CDR3 DNA sequence: TGTGCCAGCAGCTTAACCCGGGAACGAACCGGGGAGCTGTTTTTT. This gives the protein CASSLTRERTGELFF.

The chain uses TRBV5-6 and TRBJ1-4, with D possibly being TRBD1 (5 bases). CDR1 is SGHDT and CDR2 is YYEEEE in the germline V gene. The CDR3 is 13 amino acids. V was cut by 3 bases and J by 12 bases, with 15 bases left in between. The chain's CDR3 is CASSSGPREQLFF. The CDR3, as DNA: TGTGCCAGCAGCTCTGGGCCCAGGGAGCAACTGTTTTTT. The full variable domain, rest sourced from reference TRBV5-6 and TRBJ1-4, is DAGVTQSPTHLIKTRGQQVTLRCSPKSGHDTVSWYQQALGQGPQFIFQYYEEEERQRGNFPDRFSGHQFPNYSSELNVNALLLGDSALYLCASSSGPREQLFFGSGTQLSVL.